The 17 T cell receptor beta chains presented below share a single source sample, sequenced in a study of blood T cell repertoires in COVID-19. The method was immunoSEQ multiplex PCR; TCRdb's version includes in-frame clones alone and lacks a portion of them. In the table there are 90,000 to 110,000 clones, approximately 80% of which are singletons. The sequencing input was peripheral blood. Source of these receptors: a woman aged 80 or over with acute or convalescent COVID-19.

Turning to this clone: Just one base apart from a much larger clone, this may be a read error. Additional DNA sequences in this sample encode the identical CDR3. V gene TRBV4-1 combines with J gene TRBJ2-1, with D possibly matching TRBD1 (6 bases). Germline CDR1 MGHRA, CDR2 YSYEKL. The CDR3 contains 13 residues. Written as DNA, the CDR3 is TGTGCCAGCAGCCAAAATTACAGGGAAAGTACGTTCTTC. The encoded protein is CASSQNYRESTFF.

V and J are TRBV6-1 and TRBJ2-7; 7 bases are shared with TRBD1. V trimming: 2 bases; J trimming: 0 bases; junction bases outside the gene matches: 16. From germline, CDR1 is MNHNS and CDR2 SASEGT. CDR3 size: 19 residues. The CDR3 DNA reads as TGTGCCAGCAGTGAACTCCGGACAGGTGGCACCCTTCTCTCCTACGAGCAGTACTTC. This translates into CASSELRTGGTLLSYEQYF.

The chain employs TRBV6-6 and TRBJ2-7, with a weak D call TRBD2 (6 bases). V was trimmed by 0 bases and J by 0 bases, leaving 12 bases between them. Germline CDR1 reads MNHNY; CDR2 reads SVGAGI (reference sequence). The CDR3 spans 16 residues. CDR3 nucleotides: TGTGCCAGCAGTTACTCGTCCGCCGGGAGCTCCTACGAGCAGTACGTC. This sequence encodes CASSYSSAGSSYEQYV.

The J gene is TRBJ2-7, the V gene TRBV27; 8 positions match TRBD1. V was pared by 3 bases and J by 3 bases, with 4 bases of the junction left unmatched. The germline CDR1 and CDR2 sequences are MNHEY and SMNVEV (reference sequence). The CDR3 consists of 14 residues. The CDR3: CASSFRDRNYEQYF. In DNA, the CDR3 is TGTGCCAGCAGTTTTCGGGACAGGAACTACGAGCAGTACTTC.

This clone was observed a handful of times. CDR3 in DNA: TGTGCCAGCAGTGCCGGGACTAGCGGGAGAAGTTCCTACAATGAGCAGTTCTTC. This gives the protein CASSAGTSGRSSYNEQFF. This chain links TRBV6-1 with TRBJ2-1; 14 nucleotides match TRBD2. Germline V lookup: CDR1 MNHNS, CDR2 SASEGT. The trim removed 4 bases at V and 1 base at J, leaving 6 bases unmatched. The CDR3 length is 18 residues.

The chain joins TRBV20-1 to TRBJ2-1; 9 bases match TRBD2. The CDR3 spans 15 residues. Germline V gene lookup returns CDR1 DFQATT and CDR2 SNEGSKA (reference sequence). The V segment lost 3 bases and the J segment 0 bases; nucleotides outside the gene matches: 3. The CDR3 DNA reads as TGCAGTGCTAGTCGTAGCGGGAGCTCCTACAATGAGCAGTTCTTC. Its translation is CSASRSGSSYNEQFF.

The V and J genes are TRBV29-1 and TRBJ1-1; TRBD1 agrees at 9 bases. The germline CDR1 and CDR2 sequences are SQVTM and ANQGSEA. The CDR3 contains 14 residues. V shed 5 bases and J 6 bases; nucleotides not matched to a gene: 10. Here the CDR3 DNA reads TGCAGCGTTACTCCGGGACAGGGCACCCCTGAAGCTTTCTTT. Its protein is CSVTPGQGTPEAFF.

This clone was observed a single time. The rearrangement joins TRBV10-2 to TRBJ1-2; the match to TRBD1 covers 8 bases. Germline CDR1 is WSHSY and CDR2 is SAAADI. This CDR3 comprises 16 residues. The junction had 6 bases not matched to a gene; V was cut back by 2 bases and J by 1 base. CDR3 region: CASSEIGTGLNYGYTF. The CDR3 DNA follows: TGCGCCAGCAGTGAGATCGGGACAGGTCTTAACTATGGCTACACCTTC.

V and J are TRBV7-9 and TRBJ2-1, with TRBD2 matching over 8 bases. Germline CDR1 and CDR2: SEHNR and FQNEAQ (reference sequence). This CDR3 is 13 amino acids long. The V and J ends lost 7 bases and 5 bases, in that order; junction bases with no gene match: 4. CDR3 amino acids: CASILSGNNEQFF. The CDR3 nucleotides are TGTGCCAGCATCCTTAGCGGGAACAATGAGCAGTTCTTC.

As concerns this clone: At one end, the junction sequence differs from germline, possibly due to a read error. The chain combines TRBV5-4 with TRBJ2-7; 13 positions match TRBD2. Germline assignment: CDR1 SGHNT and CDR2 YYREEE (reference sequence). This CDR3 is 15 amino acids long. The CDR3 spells CASSPQSGLAGDLRF. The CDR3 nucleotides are TGTGCCAGCAGCCCCCAATCAGGACTAGCGGGGGACCTCCGCTTC. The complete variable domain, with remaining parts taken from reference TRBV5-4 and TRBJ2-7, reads ETGVTQSPTHLIKTRGQQVTLRCSSQSGHNTVSWYQQALGQGPQFIFQYYREEENGRGNFPPRFSGLQFPNYSSELNVNALELDDSALYLCASSPQSGLAGDLRFGPGTRLTVT.

The CDR3 loop reads CASIGTGFVGEQYF. DNA for the CDR3: TGTGCCAGCATTGGGACAGGGTTTGTTGGCGAGCAGTACTTC. The chain has TRBV2 and TRBJ2-7, with 9 positions matching TRBD1. The V segment lost 7 bases and the J segment 6 bases; nucleotides outside the gene matches: 10. There are 14 residues in the CDR3. Looked up from germline, CDR1 is SNHLY and CDR2 is FYNNEI.

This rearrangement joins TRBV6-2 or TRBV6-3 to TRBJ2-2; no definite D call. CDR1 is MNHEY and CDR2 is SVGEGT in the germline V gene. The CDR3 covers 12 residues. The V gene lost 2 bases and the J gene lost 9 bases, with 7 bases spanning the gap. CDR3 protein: CASSYGQRELFF. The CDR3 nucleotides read TGTGCCAGCAGTTACGGGCAGCGGGAGCTGTTTTTT.

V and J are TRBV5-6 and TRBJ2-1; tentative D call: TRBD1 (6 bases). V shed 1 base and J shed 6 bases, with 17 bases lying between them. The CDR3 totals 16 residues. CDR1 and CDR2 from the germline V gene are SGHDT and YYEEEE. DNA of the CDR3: TGTGCCAGCAGCTTGAAAGTAGGGGGAGCGGCCAATGAGCAGTTCTTC. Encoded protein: CASSLKVGGAANEQFF.

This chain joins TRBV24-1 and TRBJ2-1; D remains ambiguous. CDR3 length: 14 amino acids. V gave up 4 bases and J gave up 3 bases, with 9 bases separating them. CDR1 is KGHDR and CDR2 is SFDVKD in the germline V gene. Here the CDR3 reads CATSDSISYNEQFF. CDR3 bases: TGTGCCACCAGTGACTCTATTAGCTACAATGAGCAGTTCTTC.

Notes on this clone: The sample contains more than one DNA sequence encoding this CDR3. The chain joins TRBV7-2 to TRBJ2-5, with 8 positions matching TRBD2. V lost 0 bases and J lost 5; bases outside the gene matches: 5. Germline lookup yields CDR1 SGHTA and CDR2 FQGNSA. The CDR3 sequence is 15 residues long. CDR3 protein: CASSLATGGGETQYF. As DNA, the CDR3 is TGTGCCAGCAGCTTAGCGACGGGAGGGGGGGAGACCCAGTACTTC.

The CDR3 loop is CASSLGGQPQHF. CDR3 DNA sequence: TGTGCCAGCAGTCTGGGGGGTCAGCCCCAGCATTTT. V usage is TRBV2 and J usage is TRBJ1-5, with D possibly matching TRBD1 (5 bases). Looked up from germline, CDR1 is SNHLY and CDR2 is FYNNEI. V lost 5 bases and J lost 6, with 8 bases in between. CDR3 length: 12 residues.

The CDR3 sequence: CAIRSGQNTEAFF. The CDR3 bases are TGTGCCATCAGGTCGGGACAGAACACTGAAGCTTTCTTT. The chain has TRBV10-3 and TRBJ1-1; tentatively, D is TRBD1 (6 bases). The CDR3 extends over 13 amino acids. Germline V gene lookup returns CDR1 ENHRY and CDR2 SYGVKD. Between the trimmed V and J ends, which lost 6 bases and 1 base, there was a span of 9 bases.